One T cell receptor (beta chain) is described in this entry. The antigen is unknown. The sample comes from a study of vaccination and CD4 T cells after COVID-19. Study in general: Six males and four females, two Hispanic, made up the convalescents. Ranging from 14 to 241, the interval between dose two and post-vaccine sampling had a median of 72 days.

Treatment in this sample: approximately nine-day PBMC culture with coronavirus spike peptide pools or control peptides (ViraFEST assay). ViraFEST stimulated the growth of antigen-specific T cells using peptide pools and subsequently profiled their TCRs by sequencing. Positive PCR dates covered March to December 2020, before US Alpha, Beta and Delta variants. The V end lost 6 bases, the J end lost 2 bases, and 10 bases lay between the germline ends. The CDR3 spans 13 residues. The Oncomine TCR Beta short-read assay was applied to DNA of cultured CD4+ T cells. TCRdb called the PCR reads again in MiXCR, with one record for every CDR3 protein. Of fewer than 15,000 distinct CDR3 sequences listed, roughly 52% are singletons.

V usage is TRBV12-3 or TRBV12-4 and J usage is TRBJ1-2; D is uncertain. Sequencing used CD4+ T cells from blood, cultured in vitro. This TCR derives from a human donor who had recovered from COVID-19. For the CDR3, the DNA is TGTGCCAGCAGCTGGGGAGCCAACTATGGCTACACCTTC. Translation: CASSWGANYGYTF.